The T cell receptor beta chain described here comes from a study of type 1 regulatory T cells (dated by TCRdb to the early 2020s). Background for the entire study: The study characterized an in vitro protocol that generated a Tr1-enriched, alloantigen-specific CD4 T cell product named T-allo10. T-allo10 was being tested clinically in patients with hematological malignancies who were undergoing allogeneic hematopoietic stem cell transplantation. Overall study outcomes, separate from this receptor: A more restricted TCR repertoire was observed in Tr1 cells than in non-Tr1 cells, and this restriction was interpreted in the study as alloantigen-induced clonal expansion.

Sequences SGHRS (CDR1) and YFSETQ (CDR2) are obtained from the germline V gene. Reading from cysteine to phenylalanine, the CDR3 counts 16 amino acids. The read is trimmed to its CDR3 DNA, 48 bases read in frame from base 1. The V end loses 0 bases and the J end loses 2 bases, and a stretch of 14 bases separates them. This clonotype has a handful of counts. Its target antigen remains unknown. No qualities accompany the bases; no much larger clone lies one base away. Sequencing used an Illumina MiSeq. TCRdb's own reprocessing of the public reads used fastp at Q25 and MiXCR and kept productive beta chains. One record per CDR3 amino acid sequence lists the most common genes and DNA. For this sample there are tens of thousands of distinct CDR3 sequences; less than 25% appear just once. The ten most abundant clones make up 8% to 9% of the sample.

In this chain, TRBV5-1 is recombined with TRBJ1-1; a weak D assignment points to TRBD1 (6 bases agree). This clonotype originated in a human donor in good health. Sequenced input: cultured type 1 regulatory T (Tr1) cells, either the whole culture or a sorted fraction (not recorded which). The sample's cell subset or site label is to be understood as: type 1 regulatory T cells sorted from the T-allo10 product. Read as DNA, the sequence is TGCGCCAGCAGCTTGGATCTGGTACAGGGAAACACTGAAGCTTTCTTT. This gives the protein CASSLDLVQGNTEAFF.